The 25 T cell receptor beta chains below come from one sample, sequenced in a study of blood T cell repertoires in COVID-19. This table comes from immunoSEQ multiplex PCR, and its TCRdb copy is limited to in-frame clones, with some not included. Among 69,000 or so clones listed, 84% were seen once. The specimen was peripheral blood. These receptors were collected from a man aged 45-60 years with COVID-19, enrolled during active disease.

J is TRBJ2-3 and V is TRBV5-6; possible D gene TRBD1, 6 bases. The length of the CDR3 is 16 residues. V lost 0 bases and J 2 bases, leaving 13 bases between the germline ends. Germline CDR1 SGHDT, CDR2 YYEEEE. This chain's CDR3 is CASSLVPGQPTDTQYF. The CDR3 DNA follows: TGTGCCAGCAGCTTGGTTCCGGGACAACCCACAGATACGCAGTATTTT. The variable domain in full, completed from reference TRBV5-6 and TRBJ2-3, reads DAGVTQSPTHLIKTRGQQVTLRCSPKSGHDTVSWYQQALGQGPQFIFQYYEEEERQRGNFPDRFSGHQFPNYSSELNVNALLLGDSALYLCASSLVPGQPTDTQYFGPGTRLTVL.

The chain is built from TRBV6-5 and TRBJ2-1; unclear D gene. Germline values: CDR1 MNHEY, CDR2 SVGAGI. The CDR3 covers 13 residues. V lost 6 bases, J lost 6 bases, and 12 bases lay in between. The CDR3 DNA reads TGTGCCAGCAGCCCCTACGGCGGCAATGAGCAGTTCTTC. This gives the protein CASSPYGGNEQFF.

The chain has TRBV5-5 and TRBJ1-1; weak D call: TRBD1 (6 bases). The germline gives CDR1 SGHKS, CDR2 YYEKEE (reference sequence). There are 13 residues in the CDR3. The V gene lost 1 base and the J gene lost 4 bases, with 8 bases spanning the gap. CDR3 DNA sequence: TGTGCCAGCAGCTTGTCAGGGGCCACTGAAGCTTTCTTT. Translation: CASSLSGATEAFF. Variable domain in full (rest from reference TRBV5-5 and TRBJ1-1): DAGVTQSPTHLIKTRGQQVTLRCSPISGHKSVSWYQQVLGQGPQFIFQYYEKEERGRGNFPDRFSARQFPNYSSELNVNALLLGDSALYLCASSLSGATEAFFGQGTRLTVV.

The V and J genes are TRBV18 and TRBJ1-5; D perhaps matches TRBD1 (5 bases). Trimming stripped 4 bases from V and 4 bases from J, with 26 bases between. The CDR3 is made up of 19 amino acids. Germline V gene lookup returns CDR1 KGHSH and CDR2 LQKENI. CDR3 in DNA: TGTGCCAGCTCACGCCTATTGTTACCGGTTGGGGCAGAGAATCAGCCCCAGCATTTT. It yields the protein CASSRLLLPVGAENQPQHF. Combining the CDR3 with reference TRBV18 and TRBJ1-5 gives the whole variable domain NAGVMQNPRHLVRRRGQEARLRCSPMKGHSHVYWYRQLPEEGLKFMVYLQKENIIDESGMPKERFSAEFPKEGPSILRIQQVVRGDSAAYFCASSRLLLPVGAENQPQHFGDGTRLSIL.

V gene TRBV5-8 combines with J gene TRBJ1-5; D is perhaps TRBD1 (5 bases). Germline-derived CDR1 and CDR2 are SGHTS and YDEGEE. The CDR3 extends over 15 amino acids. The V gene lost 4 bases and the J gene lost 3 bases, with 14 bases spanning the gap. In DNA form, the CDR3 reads TGTGCCAGCAGCCGGGAGGGAGGGACCAATCAGCCCCAGCATTTT. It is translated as CASSREGGTNQPQHF.

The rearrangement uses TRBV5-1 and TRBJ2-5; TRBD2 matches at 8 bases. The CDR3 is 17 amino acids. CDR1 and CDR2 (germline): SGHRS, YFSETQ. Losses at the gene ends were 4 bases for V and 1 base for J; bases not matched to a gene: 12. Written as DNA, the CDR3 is TGCGCCAGCAGCCCGGGACTAGGTTTTGCCCGCCAAGAGACCCAGTACTTC. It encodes CASSPGLGFARQETQYF. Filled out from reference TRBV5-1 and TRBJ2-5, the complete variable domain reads KAGVTQTPRYLIKTRGQQVTLSCSPISGHRSVSWYQQTPGQGLQFLFEYFSETQRNKGNFPGRFSGRQFSNSRSEMNVSTLELGDSALYLCASSPGLGFARQETQYFGPGTRLLVL.

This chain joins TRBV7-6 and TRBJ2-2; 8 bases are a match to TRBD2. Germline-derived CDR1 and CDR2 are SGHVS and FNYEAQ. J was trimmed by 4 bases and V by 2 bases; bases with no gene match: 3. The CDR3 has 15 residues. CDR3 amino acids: CASSLRGGSTGELFF. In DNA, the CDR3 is TGTGCCAGCAGCTTACGGGGGGGGAGCACCGGGGAGCTGTTTTTT.

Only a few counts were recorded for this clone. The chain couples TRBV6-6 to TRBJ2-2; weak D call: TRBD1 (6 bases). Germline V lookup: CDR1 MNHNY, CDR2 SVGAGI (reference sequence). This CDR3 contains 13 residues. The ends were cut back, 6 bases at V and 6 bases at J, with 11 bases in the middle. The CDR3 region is CASRVEGAGELFF. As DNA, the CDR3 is TGTGCCAGCAGGGTTGAGGGGGCCGGGGAGCTGTTTTTT.

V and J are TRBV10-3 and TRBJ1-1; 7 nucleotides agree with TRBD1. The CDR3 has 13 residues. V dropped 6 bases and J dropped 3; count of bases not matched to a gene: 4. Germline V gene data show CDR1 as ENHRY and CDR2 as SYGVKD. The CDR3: CAIRQGTDTEAFF. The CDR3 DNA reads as TGTGCCATCAGACAGGGGACGGACACTGAAGCTTTCTTT.

The CDR3 loop is CASSATLGQPQHF. For the CDR3, the DNA is TGTGCCAGCAGCGCAACCCTAGGTCAGCCCCAGCATTTT. The chain employs TRBV7-3 and TRBJ1-5; D gene unclear. The germline V and J ends were trimmed by 5 bases and 6 bases, with 11 bases remaining between them. The CDR3 has 13 residues. Germline V gene data show CDR1 as SGHTA and CDR2 as FQGTGA.

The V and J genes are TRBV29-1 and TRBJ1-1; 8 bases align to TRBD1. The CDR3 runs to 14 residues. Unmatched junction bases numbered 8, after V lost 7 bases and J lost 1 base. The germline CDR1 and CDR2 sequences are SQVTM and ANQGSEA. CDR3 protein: CSDGRTGKNTEAFF. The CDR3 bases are TGCAGCGACGGACGGACAGGGAAGAACACTGAAGCTTTCTTT. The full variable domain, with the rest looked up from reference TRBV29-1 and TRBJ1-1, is SAVISQKPSRDICQRGTSLTIQCQVDSQVTMMFWYRQQPGQSLTLIATANQGSEATYESGFVIDKFPISRPNLTFSTLTVSNMSPEDSSIYLCSDGRTGKNTEAFFGQGTRLTVV.

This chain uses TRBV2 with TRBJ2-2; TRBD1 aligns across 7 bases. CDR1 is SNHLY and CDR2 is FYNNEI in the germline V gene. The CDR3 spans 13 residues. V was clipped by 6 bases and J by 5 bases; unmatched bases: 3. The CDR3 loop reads CASRIQGTGELFF. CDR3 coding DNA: TGTGCCAGCAGGATACAGGGGACCGGGGAGCTGTTTTTT.

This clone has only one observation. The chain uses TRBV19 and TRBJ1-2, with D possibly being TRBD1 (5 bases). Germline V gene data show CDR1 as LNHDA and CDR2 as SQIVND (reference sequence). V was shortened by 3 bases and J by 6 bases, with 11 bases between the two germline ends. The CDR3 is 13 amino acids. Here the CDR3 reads CASSIQGWDGYTF. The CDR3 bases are TGTGCCAGTAGTATCCAGGGTTGGGATGGCTACACCTTC.

CDR3 sequence (DNA): TGTGCCTGGCGAGGTCTCTACACCGGGGAGCTGTTTTTT. Residues: CAWRGLYTGELFF. The rearrangement links TRBV5-4 to TRBJ2-2, with D unresolved. Germline V gene sequence: CDR1 SGHNT, CDR2 YYREEE (reference sequence). The CDR3 contains 13 residues. Trimming removed 10 bases at V and 3 bases at J, with 13 bases between.

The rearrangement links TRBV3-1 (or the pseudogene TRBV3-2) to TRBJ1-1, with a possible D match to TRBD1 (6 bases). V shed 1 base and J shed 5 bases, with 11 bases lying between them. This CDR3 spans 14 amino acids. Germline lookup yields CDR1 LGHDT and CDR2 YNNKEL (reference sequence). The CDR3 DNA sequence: TGTGCCAGCAGCCAAGGAGGGGGGGGAACTGAAGCTTTCTTT. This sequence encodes CASSQGGGGTEAFF.

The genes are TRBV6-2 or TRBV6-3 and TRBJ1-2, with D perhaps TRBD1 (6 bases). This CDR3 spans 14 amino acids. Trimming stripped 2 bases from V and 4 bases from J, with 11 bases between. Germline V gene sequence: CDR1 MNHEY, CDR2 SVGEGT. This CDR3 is CASSYRGATYGYTF. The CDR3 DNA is TGTGCCAGCAGTTACCGGGGGGCAACCTATGGCTACACCTTC.

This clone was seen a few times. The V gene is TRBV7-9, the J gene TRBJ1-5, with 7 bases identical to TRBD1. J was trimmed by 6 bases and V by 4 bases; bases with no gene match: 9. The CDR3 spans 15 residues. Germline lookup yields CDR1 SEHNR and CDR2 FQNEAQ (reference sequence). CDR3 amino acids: CASSSADRDSQPQHF. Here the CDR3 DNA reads TGTGCCAGCAGCTCCGCAGACAGGGACAGTCAGCCCCAGCATTTT.

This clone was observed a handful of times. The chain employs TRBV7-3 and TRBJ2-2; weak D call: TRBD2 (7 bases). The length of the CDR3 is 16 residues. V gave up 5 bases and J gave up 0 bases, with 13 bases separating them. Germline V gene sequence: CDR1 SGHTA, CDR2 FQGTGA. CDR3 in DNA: TGTGCCAGCAGCGCCTTCGGGGGGCCGAACACCGGGGAGCTGTTTTTT. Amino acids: CASSAFGGPNTGELFF. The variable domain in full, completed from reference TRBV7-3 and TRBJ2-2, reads GAGVSQTPSNKVTEKGKYVELRCDPISGHTALYWYRQSLGQGPEFLIYFQGTGAADDSGLPNDRFFAVRPEGSVSTLKIQRTERGDSAVYLCASSAFGGPNTGELFFGEGSRLTVL.

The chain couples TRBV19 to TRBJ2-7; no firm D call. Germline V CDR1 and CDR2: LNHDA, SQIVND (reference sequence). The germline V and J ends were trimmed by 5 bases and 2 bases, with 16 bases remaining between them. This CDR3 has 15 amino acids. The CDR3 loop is CASSLRNDMAYEQYF. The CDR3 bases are TGTGCCAGTAGTCTACGAAATGACATGGCCTACGAGCAGTACTTC.

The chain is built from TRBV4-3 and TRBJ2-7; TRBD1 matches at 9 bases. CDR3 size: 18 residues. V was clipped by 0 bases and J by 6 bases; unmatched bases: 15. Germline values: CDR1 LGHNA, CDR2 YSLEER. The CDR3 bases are TGCGCCAGCAGCCAAGATTTGATCGAACAGGGGGCGCTGAGCGAGCAGTACTTC. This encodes CASSQDLIEQGALSEQYF.

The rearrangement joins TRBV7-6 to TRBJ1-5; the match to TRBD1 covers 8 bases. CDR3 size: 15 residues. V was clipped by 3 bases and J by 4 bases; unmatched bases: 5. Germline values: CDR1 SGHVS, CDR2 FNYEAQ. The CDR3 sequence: CASSLTGERNQPQHF. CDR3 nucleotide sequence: TGTGCCAGCAGCTTGACAGGGGAGCGTAATCAGCCCCAGCATTTT.

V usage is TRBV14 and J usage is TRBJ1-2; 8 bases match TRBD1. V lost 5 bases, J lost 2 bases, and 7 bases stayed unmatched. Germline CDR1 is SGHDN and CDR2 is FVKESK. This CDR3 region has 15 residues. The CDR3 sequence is CASSDPGTGNYGYTF. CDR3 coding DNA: TGTGCCAGCAGCGACCCCGGGACAGGAAACTATGGCTACACCTTC.

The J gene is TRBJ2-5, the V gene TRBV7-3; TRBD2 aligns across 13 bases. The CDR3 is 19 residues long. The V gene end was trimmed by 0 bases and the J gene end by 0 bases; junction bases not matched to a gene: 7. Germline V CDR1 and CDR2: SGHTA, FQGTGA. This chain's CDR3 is CASSLTPPGLAGHQETQYF. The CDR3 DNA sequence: TGTGCCAGCAGCTTAACGCCCCCGGGACTAGCGGGACACCAAGAGACCCAGTACTTC.

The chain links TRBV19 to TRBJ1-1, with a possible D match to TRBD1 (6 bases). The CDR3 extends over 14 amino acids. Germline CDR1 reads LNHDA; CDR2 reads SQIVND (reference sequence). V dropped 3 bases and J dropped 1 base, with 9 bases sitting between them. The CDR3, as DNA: TGTGCCAGTAGTATCAGACAGGAGAACACTGAAGCTTTCTTT. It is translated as CASSIRQENTEAFF.

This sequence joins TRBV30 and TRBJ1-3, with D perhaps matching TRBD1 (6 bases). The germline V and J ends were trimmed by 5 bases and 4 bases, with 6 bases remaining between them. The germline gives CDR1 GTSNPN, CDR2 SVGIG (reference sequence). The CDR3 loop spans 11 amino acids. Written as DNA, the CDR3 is TGTGCCTGGGGACAGGGAAACACCATATATTTT. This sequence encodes CAWGQGNTIYF.